One sample yielded the 11 T cell receptor beta chains listed below, sequenced in a study of control samples from healthy donors and cancer patients. Measured with immunoSEQ multiplex PCR; TCRdb has only the in-frame clones, and not every one. This sample has about 150,000 clones, with around 95% found just once. The sequenced material came from blood. These receptors were collected from a woman in her thirties or forties in good health.

The rearrangement links TRBV5-6 to TRBJ2-7; D is undetermined. Looked up from germline, CDR1 is SGHDT and CDR2 is YYEEEE. V shed 4 bases and J shed 4 bases, with 15 bases lying between them. CDR3 length: 14 amino acids. CDR3 nucleotides: TGTGCCAGCAGCGCCGGTTCTAACACTTACGAGCAGTACTTC. Its protein is CASSAGSNTYEQYF.

The chain links TRBV13 to TRBJ1-6, with unresolved D. The V end lost 2 bases, the J end lost 1 base, and 12 bases lay between the germline ends. Per the germline V gene, CDR1 is PRHDT and CDR2 is FYEKMQ (reference sequence). The CDR3 is 17 residues long. CDR3 region: CASSLMRGGSYNSPLHF. The CDR3 DNA is TGTGCCAGCAGCTTAATGCGGGGTGGGTCCTATAATTCACCCCTCCACTTT.

CDR3 nucleotide sequence: TGTGCCAGTAGTGTCGGTCAGAACAATGAGCAGTTCTTC. Translation: CASSVGQNNEQFF. The chain couples TRBV19 to TRBJ2-1, with D uncertain. V lost 5 bases, J lost 5 bases, and 10 bases lay in between. The CDR3 spans 13 residues. From germline, CDR1 is LNHDA and CDR2 SQIVND (reference sequence).

The gene calls are TRBV12-5 and TRBJ1-2, with 8 bases that match TRBD1. The CDR3 has 12 residues. The germline CDR1 and CDR2 sequences are LGHNT and FRNRAP. CDR3 DNA: TGTGCCTCGACAGGGGATGGGTATGGCTACACCTTC. Its translation: CASTGDGYGYTF.

The chain joins TRBV3-1 (or the pseudogene TRBV3-2) to TRBJ2-1; D possibly corresponds to TRBD2 (6 bases). Trimming removed 0 bases from V and 7 bases from J, with 16 bases in between. Germline values: CDR1 LGHDT, CDR2 YNNKEL (reference sequence). This CDR3 contains 16 residues. In nucleotides, the CDR3 is TGTGCCAGCAGCCAAGATATCGGGGGTTATGGGAATGAGCAGTTCTTC. It codes for CASSQDIGGYGNEQFF.

This chain's CDR3 is CASSPVQGGPEAFF. Written as DNA, the CDR3 is TGTGCCAGTAGTCCAGTCCAGGGAGGCCCTGAAGCTTTCTTT. This chain connects TRBV19 to TRBJ1-1; a weak D match, TRBD1 (5 bases). This CDR3 is built from 14 residues. CDR1 LNHDA and CDR2 SQIVND come from the germline V gene (reference sequence). Trimming pared 5 bases from V and 6 bases from J, leaving 16 bases between.

The rearrangement joins TRBV28 to TRBJ1-2; D gene unclear. This CDR3 is built from 16 residues. CDR1 is MDHEN and CDR2 is SYDVKM in the germline V gene. The V end lost 6 bases, the J end lost 0 bases, and 17 bases lay between the germline ends. CDR3 protein: CASSSDRRLANYGYTF. The CDR3 DNA reads TGTGCCAGCAGCTCAGATAGGCGGCTAGCTAACTATGGCTACACCTTC.

The genes are TRBV19 and TRBJ2-7; 12 bases agree with TRBD2. The CDR3 runs to 14 residues. Germline V gene sequence: CDR1 LNHDA, CDR2 SQIVND (reference sequence). Trimming at V came to 5 bases and at J to 4 bases, leaving 3 bases not matched to a gene. The CDR3 sequence: CASSRTSGTYEQYF. The CDR3 bases are TGTGCCAGTAGTCGGACTAGCGGGACGTACGAGCAGTACTTC.

This clone was counted between two and nine times. The rearrangement joins TRBV7-3 to TRBJ1-6; D gene unclear. Trimming took off 2 bases at V and 6 bases at J, with 11 bases between the two ends. The CDR3 extends over 15 amino acids. Germline V gene sequence: CDR1 SGHTA, CDR2 FQGTGA. CDR3 loop: CASSLAQTANSPLHF. CDR3 nucleotides: TGTGCCAGCAGCTTAGCCCAAACAGCTAATTCACCCCTCCACTTT.

The chain links TRBV6-6 to TRBJ1-1, with D possibly matching TRBD1 (6 bases). Germline values: CDR1 MNHNY, CDR2 SVGAGI (reference sequence). The ends were cut back, 6 bases at V and 7 bases at J, with 18 bases in the middle. This CDR3 region has 14 residues. The CDR3 DNA reads as TGTGCCAGCAGCCCCGGGACACACAACCTTGAAGCTTTCTTT. This codes for CASSPGTHNLEAFF.

The rearrangement links TRBV7-2 to TRBJ1-2; no reliable D call. V lost 5 bases to trimming and J lost 4 bases, with 17 bases between them. The V gene's germline CDR1 is SGHTA and CDR2 FQGNSA. The CDR3 is made up of 15 amino acids. The CDR3 coding sequence is TGTGCCAGCAGCCCGCGGTCCATCACCCCCTATGGCTACACCTTC. It yields the protein CASSPRSITPYGYTF.